This T cell receptor (beta chain) came from a study of OX40 agonist ivuxolimab in advanced cancers. Background on the study: A male proportion of 82.7% was recorded, with mean age approximately 56 years and range roughly 23 to 79. Three patients showed partial responses: one hepatocellular carcinoma and two cutaneous melanoma cases.

CDR1 and CDR2 from the germline V gene are MNHEY and SVGAGI. This CDR3 has 15 amino acids. With 8 bases clipped from V and 3 bases from J, the junction kept 11 bases outside the gene matches. Study results and limitations: Among the lowest peripheral clonal expansion occurred in 0.1-3.0 mg/kg partial responders. Clonal expansion by week 6 occurred in CD4+ and CD8+ blood T cells (at 0.1 to 3.0 mg/kg).

This clone has more than one count but fewer than ten. Antigen: not known. Here immunoSEQ multiplex PCR was the method, and the copy in TCRdb shows in-frame clones only, minus some. Of some 70,000 clones listed, less than 90% are singletons. The J gene is TRBJ1-2, the V gene TRBV6-5; 8 bases are shared with TRBD1. The TCR originated in an adult with an advanced solid tumor such as melanoma, head and neck, liver or kidney cancer. The sample in question was CD4+ or CD8+ T cells sorted from blood, obtained in a trial of the OX40 agonist ivuxolimab. CDR3 nucleotide sequence: TGTGCCAGCGGGGGGGTAGCGACAGGGGACTATGGCTACACCTTC. Translation: CASGGVATGDYGYTF.